This T cell receptor (beta chain) was recorded in a study of PD-L1 blockade in urothelial cancer. A word on this clone: No antigen is known for it.

Trimming removed 4 bases from V and 6 bases from J, with 11 bases in between. Germline values: CDR1 SGHNT, CDR2 YYREEE (reference sequence). The CDR3 consists of 13 residues. Overall study findings and caveats: A pretreatment blood TCR clonality that fell below the median predicted better progression-free and overall survival.

Produced via immunoSEQ multiplex PCR; TCRdb's table is partial and in-frame only. Of 70,000 to 80,000 clones in the sample, around four fifths were seen once. Time point specified: pretreatment peripheral blood. This specimen was PBMCs, taken around atezolizumab (anti-PD-L1) treatment. V is TRBV5-4 and J is TRBJ2-1; a weak D match, TRBD2 (6 bases). The sequence derives from a man in his forties or fifties with urothelial cancer. The CDR3 coding sequence is TGTGCCAGCAGCCCGGGAGCTAGCAATGAGCAGTTCTTC. It codes for CASSPGASNEQFF.